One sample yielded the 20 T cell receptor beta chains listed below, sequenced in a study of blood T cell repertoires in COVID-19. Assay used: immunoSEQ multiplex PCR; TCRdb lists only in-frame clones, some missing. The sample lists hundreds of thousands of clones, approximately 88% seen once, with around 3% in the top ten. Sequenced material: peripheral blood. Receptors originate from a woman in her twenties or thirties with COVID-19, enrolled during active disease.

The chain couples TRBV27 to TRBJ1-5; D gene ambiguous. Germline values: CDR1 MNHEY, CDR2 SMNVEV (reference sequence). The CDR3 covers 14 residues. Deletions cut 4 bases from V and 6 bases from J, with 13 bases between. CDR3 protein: CASSYRARGQPQHF. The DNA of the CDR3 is TGTGCCAGCAGTTATAGGGCTCGGGGTCAGCCCCAGCATTTT.

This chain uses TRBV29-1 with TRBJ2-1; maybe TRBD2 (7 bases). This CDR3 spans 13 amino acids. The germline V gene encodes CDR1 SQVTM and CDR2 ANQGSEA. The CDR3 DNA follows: TGCGGGGGGGGCCGGAGTACTTACAATGAGCAGTTCTTC. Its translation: CGGGRSTYNEQFF.

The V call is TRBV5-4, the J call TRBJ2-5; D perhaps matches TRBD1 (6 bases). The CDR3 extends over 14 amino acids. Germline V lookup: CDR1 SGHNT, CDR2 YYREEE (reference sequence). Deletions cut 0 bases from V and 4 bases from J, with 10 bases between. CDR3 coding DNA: TGTGCCAGCAGCTTGGACGTGGGGGCAGAGACCCAGTACTTC. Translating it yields CASSLDVGAETQYF.

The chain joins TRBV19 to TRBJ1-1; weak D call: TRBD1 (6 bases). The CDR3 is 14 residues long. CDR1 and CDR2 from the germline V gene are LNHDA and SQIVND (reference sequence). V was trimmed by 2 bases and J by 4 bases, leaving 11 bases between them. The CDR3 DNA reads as TGTGCCAGTAGTATACGGAACAGGGCCACTGAAGCTTTCTTT. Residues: CASSIRNRATEAFF.

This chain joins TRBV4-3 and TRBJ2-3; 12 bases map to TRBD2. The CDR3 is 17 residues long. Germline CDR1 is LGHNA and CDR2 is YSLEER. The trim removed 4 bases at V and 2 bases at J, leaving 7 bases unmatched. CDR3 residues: CASSRRLAGEFTDTQYF. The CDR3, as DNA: TGCGCCAGCAGCCGACGACTAGCGGGGGAGTTCACAGATACGCAGTATTTT.

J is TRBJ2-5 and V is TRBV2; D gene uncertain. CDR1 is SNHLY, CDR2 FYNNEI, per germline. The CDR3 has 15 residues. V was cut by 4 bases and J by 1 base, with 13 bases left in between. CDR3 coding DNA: TGTGCCAGCAGTGCTAACGGTTACTTCCAAGAGACCCAGTACTTC. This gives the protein CASSANGYFQETQYF.

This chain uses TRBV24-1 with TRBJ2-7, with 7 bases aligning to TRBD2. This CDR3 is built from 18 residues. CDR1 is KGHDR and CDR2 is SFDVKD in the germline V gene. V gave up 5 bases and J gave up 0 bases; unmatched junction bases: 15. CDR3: CATSVSPSTTSVSYEQYV. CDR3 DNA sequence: TGTGCCACCAGTGTCAGCCCTTCCACAACTAGCGTCTCCTACGAGCAGTACGTC.

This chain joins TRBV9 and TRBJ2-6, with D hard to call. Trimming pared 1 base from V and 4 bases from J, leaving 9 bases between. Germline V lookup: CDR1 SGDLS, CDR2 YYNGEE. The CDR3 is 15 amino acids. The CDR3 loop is CASSVWASGANVLTF. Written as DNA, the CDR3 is TGTGCCAGCAGCGTATGGGCTTCCGGGGCCAACGTCCTGACTTTC. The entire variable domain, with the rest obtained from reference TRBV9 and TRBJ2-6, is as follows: DSGVTQTPKHLITATGQRVTLRCSPRSGDLSVYWYQQSLDQGLQFLIQYYNGEERAKGNILERFSAQQFPDLHSELNLSSLELGDSALYFCASSVWASGANVLTFGAGSRLTVL.

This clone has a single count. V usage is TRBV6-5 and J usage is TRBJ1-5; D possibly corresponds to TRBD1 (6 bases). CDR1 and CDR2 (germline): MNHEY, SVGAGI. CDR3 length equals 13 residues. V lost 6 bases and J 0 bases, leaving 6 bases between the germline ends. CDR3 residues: CASRDSSNQPQHF. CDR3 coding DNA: TGTGCCAGCAGGGACAGTAGCAATCAGCCCCAGCATTTT.

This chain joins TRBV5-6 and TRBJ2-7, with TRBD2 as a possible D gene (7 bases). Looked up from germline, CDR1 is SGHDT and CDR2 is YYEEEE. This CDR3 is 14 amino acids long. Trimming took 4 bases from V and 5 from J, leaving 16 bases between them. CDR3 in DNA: TGTGCCAGCAGCCCCACCGCGGGGGCCAACGAGCAGTACGTC. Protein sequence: CASSPTAGANEQYV.

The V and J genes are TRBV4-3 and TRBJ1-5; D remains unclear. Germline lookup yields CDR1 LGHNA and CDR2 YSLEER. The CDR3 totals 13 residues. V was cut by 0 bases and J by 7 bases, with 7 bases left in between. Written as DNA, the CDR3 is TGCGCCAGCAGCCAAGAAAGACAACAGCCCCAGCATTTT. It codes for CASSQERQQPQHF.

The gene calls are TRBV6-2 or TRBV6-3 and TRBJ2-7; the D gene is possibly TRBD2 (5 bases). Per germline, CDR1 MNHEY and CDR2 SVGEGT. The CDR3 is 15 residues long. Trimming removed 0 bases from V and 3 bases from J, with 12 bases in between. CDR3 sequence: CASSYSMTGYYEQYV. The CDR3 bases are TGTGCCAGCAGTTACTCGATGACGGGGTACTACGAGCAGTACGTC.

The CDR3 reads CASSLWGGNQPQHF. As DNA, the CDR3 is TGTGCCAGCAGCCTTTGGGGAGGCAATCAGCCCCAGCATTTT. The chain has TRBV9 and TRBJ1-5; no definite D call. Germline CDR1 reads SGDLS; CDR2 reads YYNGEE. V was clipped by 4 bases and J by 2 bases, with 10 bases between them. CDR3 length equals 14 residues.

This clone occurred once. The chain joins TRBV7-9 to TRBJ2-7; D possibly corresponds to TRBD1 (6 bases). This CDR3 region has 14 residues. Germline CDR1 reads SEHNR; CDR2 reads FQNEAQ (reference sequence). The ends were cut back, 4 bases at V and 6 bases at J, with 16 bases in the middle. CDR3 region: CASSSVTGPGEQYF. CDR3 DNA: TGTGCCAGCAGCTCGGTGACAGGTCCAGGCGAGCAGTACTTC.

The CDR3 nucleotides are TGTGCCAGCAGCTTACAGGGGAATTTGGGAGATACGCAGTATTTT. Translated: CASSLQGNLGDTQYF. The genes are TRBV9 and TRBJ2-3; the match to TRBD1 covers 7 bases. J gave up 5 bases and V 4 bases, and 10 bases lay outside the gene matches. This CDR3 contains 15 residues. Germline CDR1 and CDR2: SGDLS and YYNGEE.

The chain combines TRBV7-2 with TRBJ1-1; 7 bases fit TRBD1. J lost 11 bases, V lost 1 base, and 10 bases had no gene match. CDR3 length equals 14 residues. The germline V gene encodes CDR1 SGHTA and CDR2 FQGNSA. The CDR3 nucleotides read TGTGCCAGCAGCTTAGGGACAACAGGGGTGAGGGCTTTCTTT. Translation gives CASSLGTTGVRAFF. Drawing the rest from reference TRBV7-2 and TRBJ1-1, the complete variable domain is GAGVSQSPSNKVTEKGKDVELRCDPISGHTALYWYRQSLGQGLEFLIYFQGNSAPDKSGLPSDRFSAERTGGSVSTLTIQRTQQEDSAVYLCASSLGTTGVRAFFGQGTRLTVV.

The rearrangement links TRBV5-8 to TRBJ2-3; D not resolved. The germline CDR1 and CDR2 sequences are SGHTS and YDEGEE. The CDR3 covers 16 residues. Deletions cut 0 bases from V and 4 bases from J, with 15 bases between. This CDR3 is CASSLEGWLGPDTQYF. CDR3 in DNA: TGTGCCAGCAGCTTGGAAGGTTGGCTAGGCCCAGATACGCAGTATTTT.

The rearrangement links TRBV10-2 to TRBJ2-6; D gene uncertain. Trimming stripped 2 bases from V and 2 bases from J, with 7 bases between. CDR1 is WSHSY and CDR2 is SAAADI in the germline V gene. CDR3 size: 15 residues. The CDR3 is CASSEMEPGANVLTF. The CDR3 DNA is TGCGCCAGCAGTGAGATGGAGCCTGGGGCCAACGTCCTGACTTTC.

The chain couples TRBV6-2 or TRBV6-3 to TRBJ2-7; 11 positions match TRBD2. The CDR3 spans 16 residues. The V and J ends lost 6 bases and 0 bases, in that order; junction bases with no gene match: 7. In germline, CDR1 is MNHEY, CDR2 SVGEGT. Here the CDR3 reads CASSKGTSGASYEQYF. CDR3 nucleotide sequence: TGTGCCAGCAGCAAAGGGACTAGCGGAGCCTCCTACGAGCAGTACTTC.

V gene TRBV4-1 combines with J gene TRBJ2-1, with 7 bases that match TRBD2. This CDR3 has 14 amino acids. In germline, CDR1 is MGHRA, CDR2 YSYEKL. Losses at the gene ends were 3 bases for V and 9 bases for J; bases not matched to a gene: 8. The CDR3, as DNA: TGCGCCAGCAGCCAGAGACTAGCAGTGGGTGAGCAGTTCTTC. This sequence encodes CASSQRLAVGEQFF.